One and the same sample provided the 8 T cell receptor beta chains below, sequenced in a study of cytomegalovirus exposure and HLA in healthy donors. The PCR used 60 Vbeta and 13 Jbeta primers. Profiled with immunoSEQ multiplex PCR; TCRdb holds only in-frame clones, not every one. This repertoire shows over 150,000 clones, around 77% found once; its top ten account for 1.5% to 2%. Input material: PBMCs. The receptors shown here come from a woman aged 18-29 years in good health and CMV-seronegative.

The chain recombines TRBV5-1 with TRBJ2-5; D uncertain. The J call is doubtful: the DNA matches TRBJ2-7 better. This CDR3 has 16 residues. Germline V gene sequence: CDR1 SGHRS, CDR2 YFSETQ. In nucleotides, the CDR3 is TGCGCCAGCAGCTCCCATGCTAGGCCGAAAACCTACGAGCAGTACTTC. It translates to CASSSHARPKTYEQYF.

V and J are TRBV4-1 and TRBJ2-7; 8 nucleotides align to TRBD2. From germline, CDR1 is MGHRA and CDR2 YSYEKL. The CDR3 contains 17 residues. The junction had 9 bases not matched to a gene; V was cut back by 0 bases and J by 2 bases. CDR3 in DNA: TGCGCCAGCAGCCAAGATGGGGGACTAGAAAACACCTACGAGCAGTACTTC. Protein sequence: CASSQDGGLENTYEQYF.

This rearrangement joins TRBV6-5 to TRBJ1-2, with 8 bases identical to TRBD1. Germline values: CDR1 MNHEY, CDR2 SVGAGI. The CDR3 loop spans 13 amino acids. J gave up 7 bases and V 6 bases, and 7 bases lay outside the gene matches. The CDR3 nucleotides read TGTGCCAGCAGACTCAGGGGGCTCTCTGGCTACACCTTC. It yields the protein CASRLRGLSGYTF.

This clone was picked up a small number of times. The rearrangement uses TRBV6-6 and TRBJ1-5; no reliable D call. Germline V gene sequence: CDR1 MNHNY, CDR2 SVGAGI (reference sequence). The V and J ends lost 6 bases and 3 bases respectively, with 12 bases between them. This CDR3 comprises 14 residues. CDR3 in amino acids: CASRDFGDNQPQHF. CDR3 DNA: TGTGCCAGCAGAGATTTCGGTGACAATCAGCCCCAGCATTTT.

The CDR3 DNA sequence: TGTGCCAGCAGTGATGGCGGGAGGGCAGATACGCAGTATTTT. It is translated as CASSDGGRADTQYF. The rearrangement uses TRBV25-1 and TRBJ2-3, with TRBD2 matching over 9 bases. The CDR3 runs to 14 residues. Trimming at V came to 3 bases and at J to 4 bases, leaving 2 bases not matched to a gene. Germline V CDR1 and CDR2: MGHDK, SYGVNS.

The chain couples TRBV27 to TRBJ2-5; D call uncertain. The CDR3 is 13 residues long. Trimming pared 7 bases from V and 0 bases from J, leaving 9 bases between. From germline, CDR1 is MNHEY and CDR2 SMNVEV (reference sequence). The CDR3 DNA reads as TGTGCCAGCACGCCCAGGTACCAAGAGACCCAGTACTTC. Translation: CASTPRYQETQYF.

The CDR3 nucleotides read TGCAGCGTTGGGAGGACCGACTCCTACGAGCAGTACTTC. Amino acids: CSVGRTDSYEQYF. The chain couples TRBV29-1 to TRBJ2-7, with a tentative D call TRBD2 (5 bases). Germline CDR1 is SQVTM and CDR2 is ANQGSEA. V lost 4 bases to trimming and J lost 0 bases, with 10 bases between them. The CDR3 loop spans 13 amino acids.

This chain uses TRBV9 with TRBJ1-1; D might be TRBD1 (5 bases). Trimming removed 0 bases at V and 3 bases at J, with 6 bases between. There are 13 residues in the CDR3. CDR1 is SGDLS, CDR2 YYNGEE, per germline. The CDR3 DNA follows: TGTGCCAGCAGCGTAGTACAGGACACTGAAGCTTTCTTT. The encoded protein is CASSVVQDTEAFF.